This T cell receptor beta chain was sequenced in a study of blood T cell repertoires in COVID-19. Whole-study context: The origin of the acute and convalescent COVID-19 samples was the United States, Italy and Spain. From T cells, B-cell-depleted T cells, or PBMCs came the material, which was cDNA or gDNA.

Source study methods: Reference gene primer amplification yielded estimated nucleated cell counts. This table comes from immunoSEQ multiplex PCR, and its TCRdb copy is limited to in-frame clones, with some not included. Clonal size and the V and J genes are those of that table, whereas D and trimming came from the DNA. The data show 150,000 or so clones, more than 60% seen once. V lost 7 bases to trimming and J lost 5 bases; unmatched junction nucleotides: 17. The CDR3 runs 17 residues. Germline loops: CDR1 SNHLY, CDR2 FYNNEI. The chain is built from TRBV2 and TRBJ2-3, with 8 bases lining up with TRBD2. Input material: peripheral blood. This TCR derives from a woman aged 45-60 years with active or convalescent COVID-19. The CDR3 DNA reads TGTGCCAGCACTCTCCAACGGGGGGCCGGGAGGGGAGATACGCAGTATTTT. Its protein is CASTLQRGAGRGDTQYF. Full variable domain (remainder filled in from reference TRBV2 and TRBJ2-3): EPEVTQTPSHQVTQMGQEVILRCVPISNHLYFYWYRQILGQKVEFLVSFYNNEISEKSEIFDDQFSVERPDGSNFTLKIRSTKLEDSAMYFCASTLQRGAGRGDTQYFGPGTRLTVL.